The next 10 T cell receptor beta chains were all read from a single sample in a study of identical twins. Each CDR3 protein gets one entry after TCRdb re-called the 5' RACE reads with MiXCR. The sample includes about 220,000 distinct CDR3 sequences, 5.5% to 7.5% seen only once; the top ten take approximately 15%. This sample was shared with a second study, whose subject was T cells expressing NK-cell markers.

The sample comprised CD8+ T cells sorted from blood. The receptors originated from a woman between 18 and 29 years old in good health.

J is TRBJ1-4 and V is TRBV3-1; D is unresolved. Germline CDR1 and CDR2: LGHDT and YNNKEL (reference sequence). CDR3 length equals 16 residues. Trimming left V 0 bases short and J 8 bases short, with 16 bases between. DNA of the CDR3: TGTGCCAGCAGCCAAGATTGGAGTAATCTCCCGGAAAAACTGTTTTTT. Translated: CASSQDWSNLPEKLFF.

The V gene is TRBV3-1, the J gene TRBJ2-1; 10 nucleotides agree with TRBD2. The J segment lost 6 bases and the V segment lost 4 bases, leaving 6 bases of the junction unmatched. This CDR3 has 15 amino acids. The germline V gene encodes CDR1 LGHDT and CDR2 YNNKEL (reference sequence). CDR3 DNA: TGTGCCAGCAGCCTCGGACTAGCGGCGGCCAATGAGCAGTTCTTC. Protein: CASSLGLAAANEQFF.

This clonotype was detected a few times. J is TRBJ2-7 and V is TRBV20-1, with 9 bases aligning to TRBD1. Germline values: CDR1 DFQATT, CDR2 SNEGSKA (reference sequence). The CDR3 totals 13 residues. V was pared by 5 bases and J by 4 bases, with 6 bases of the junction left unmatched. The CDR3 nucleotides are TGCAGTGCTGGCAGACAGGGGGTATACGAGCAGTACTTC. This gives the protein CSAGRQGVYEQYF.

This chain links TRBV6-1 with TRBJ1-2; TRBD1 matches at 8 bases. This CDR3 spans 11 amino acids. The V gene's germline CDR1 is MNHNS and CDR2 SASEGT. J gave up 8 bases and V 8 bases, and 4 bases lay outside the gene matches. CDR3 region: CASWTGCGYTF. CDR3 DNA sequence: TGTGCCAGCTGGACAGGGTGCGGCTACACCTTC.

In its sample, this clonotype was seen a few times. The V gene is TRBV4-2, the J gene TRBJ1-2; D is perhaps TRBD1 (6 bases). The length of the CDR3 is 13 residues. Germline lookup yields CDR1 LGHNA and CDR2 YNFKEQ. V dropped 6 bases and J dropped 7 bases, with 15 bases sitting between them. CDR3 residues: CASRFRGDGGYTF. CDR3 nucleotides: TGTGCCAGCAGGTTCAGGGGAGACGGTGGCTACACCTTC.

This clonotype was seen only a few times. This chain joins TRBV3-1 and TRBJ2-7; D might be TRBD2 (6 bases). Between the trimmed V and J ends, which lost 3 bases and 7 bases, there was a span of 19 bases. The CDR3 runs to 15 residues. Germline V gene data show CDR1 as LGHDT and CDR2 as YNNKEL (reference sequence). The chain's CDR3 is CASSHPGRGTLEQYF. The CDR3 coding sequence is TGTGCCAGCAGCCACCCAGGCCGGGGGACCCTGGAGCAGTACTTC.

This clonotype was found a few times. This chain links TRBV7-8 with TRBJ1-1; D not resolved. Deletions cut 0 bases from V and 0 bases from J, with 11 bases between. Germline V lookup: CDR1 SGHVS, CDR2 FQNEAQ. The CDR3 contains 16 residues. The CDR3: CASSLAPGSLNTEAFF. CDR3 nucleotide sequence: TGTGCCAGCAGCTTAGCCCCTGGGTCTCTGAACACTGAAGCTTTCTTT.

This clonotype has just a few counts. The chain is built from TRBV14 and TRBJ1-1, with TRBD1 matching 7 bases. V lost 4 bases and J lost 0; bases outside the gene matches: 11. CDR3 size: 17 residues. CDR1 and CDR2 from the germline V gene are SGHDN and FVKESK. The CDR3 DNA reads TGTGCCAGCAGCCCCCGTCCCGGGACAGTAATGAACACTGAAGCTTTCTTT. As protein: CASSPRPGTVMNTEAFF.

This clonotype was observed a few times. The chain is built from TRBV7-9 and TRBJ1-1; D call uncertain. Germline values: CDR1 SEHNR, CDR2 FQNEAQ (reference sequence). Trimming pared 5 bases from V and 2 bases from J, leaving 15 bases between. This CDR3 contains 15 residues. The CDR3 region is CASSPREAVNTEAFF. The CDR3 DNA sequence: TGTGCCAGCAGCCCTAGGGAGGCAGTTAACACTGAAGCTTTCTTT.

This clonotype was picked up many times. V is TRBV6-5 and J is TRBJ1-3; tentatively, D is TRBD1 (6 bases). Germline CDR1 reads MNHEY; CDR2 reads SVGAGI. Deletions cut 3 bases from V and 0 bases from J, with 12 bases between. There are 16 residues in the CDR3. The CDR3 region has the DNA TGTGCCAGCAGTTATCGGGACACCTTCTCTGGAAACACCATATATTTT. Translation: CASSYRDTFSGNTIYF.